This T cell receptor (beta chain) was recovered during a study of blood T cell repertoires in COVID-19. As for the study in general: Spain, Italy and the United States supplied samples that represented acute and convalescent COVID-19. PBMCs, B-cell-depleted T cells, or T cells provided the cDNA or gDNA that made up the material.

Profiling relied on immunoSEQ multiplex PCR, and the TCRdb table lists in-frame clones only, not all of them. The data show 200,000 or so clones, with 80% to 90% seen just once and roughly 5.7% held by the top ten. This TCR was recovered from an elderly man with acute or convalescent COVID-19. Sequencing input: peripheral blood.

The CDR3 DNA sequence: TGTGCCACCAGTGACCCAGCCGGGACAGGGGTCACCGGGGAGCTGTTTTTT. Translated: CATSDPAGTGVTGELFF. The gene calls are TRBV24-1 and TRBJ2-2, with 10 nucleotides matching TRBD1. This CDR3 is built from 17 residues. The J segment lost 4 bases and the V segment lost 4 bases, leaving 8 bases of the junction unmatched. In germline, CDR1 is KGHDR, CDR2 SFDVKD.